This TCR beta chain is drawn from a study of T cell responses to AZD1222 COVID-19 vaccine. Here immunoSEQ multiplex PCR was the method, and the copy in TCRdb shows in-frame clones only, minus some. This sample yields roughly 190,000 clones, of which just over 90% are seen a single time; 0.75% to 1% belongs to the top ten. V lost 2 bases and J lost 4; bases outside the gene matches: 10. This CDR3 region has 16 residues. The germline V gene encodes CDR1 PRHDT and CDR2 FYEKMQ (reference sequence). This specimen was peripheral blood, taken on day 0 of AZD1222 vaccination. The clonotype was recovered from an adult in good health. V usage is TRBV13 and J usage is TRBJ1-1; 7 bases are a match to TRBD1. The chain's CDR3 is CASSLSPDREATEAFF. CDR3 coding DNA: TGTGCCAGCAGCTTATCACCTGACAGGGAGGCCACTGAAGCTTTCTTT.